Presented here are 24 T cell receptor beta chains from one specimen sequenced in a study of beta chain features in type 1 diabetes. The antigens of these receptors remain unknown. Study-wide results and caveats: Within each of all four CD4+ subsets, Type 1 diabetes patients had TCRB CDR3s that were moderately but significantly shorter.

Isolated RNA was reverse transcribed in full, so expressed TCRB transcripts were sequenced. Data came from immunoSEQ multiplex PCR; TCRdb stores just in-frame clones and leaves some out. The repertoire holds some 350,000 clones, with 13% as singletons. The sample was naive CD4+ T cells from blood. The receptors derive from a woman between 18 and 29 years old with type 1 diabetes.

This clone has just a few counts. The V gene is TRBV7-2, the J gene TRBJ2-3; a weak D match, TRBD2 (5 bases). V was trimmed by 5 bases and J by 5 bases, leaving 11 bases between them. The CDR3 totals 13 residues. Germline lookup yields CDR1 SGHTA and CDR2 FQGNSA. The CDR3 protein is CASSAPSLDTQYF. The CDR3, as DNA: TGTGCCAGCAGCGCTCCTAGCCTAGATACGCAGTATTTT.

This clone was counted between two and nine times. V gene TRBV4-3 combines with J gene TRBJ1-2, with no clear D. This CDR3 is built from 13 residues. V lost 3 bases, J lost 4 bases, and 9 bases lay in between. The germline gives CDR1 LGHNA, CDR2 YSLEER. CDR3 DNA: TGCGCCAGCAGCCATGGCCTCATCTATGGCTACACCTTC. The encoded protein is CASSHGLIYGYTF.

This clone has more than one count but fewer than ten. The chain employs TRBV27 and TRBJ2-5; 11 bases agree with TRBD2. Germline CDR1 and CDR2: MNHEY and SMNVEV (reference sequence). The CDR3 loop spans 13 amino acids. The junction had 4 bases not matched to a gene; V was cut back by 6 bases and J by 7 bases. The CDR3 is CASRLAGVSTQYF. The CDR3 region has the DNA TGTGCCAGCAGACTAGCGGGAGTTTCGACCCAGTACTTC.

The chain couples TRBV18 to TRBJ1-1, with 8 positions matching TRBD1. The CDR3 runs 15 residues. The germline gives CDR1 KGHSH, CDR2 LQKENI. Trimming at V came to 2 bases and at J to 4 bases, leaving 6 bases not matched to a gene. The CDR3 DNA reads TGTGCCAGCTCACCAATTCAGGGGGCGGTCACTGAAGCTTTCTTT. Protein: CASSPIQGAVTEAFF.

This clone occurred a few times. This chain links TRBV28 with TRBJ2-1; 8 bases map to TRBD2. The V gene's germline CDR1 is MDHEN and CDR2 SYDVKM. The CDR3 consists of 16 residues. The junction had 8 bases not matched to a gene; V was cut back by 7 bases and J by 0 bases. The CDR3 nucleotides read TGTGCCAGCATTTCAGTGGCGGGAGGCTCCTACAATGAGCAGTTCTTC. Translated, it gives CASISVAGGSYNEQFF. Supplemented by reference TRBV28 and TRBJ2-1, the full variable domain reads DVKVTQSSRYLVKRTGEKVFLECVQDMDHENMFWYRQDPGLGLRLIYFSYDVKMKEKGDIPEGYSVSREKKERFSLILESASTNQTSMYLCASISVAGGSYNEQFFGPGTRLTVL.

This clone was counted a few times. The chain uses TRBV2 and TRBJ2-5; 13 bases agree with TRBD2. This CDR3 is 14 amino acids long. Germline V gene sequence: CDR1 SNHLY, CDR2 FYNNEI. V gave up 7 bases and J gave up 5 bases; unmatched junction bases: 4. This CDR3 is CASTPTSGRETQYF. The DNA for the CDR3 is TGTGCCAGCACTCCGACTAGCGGGAGGGAGACCCAGTACTTC. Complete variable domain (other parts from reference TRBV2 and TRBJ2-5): EPEVTQTPSHQVTQMGQEVILRCVPISNHLYFYWYRQILGQKVEFLVSFYNNEISEKSEIFDDQFSVERPDGSNFTLKIRSTKLEDSAMYFCASTPTSGRETQYFGPGTRLLVL.

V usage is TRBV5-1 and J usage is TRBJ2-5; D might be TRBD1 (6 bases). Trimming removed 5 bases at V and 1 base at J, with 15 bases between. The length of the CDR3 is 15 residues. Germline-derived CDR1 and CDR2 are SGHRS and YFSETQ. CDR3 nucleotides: TGCGCCAGCAGACGTAATACAGGGACCCAAGAGACCCAGTACTTC. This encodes CASRRNTGTQETQYF.

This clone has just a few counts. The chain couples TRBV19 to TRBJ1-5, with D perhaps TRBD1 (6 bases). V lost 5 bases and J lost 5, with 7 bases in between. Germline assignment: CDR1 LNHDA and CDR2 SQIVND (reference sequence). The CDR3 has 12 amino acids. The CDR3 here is CASSGQYQPQHF. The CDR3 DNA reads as TGTGCCAGTAGTGGACAGTATCAGCCCCAGCATTTT.

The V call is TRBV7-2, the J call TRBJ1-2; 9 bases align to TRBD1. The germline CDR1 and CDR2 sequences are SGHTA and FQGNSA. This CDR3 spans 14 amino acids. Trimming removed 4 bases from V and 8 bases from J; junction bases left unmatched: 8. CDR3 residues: CASSSGDRAKGYTF. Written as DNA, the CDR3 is TGTGCCAGCAGCTCCGGGGACAGGGCGAAGGGCTACACCTTC.

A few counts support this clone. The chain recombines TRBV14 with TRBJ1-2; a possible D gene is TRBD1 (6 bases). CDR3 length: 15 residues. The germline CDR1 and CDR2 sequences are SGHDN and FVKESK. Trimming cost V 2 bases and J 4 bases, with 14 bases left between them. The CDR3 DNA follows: TGTGCCAGCAGCCAACGAGACAGGTCAATCTATGGCTACACCTTC. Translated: CASSQRDRSIYGYTF.

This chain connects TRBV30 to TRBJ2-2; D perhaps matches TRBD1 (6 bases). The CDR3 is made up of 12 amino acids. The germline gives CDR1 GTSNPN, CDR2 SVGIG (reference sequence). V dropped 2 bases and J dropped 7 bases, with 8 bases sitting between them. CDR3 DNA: TGTGCCTGGAGTTCAGGGGTCGGGGAGCTGTTTTTT. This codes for CAWSSGVGELFF.

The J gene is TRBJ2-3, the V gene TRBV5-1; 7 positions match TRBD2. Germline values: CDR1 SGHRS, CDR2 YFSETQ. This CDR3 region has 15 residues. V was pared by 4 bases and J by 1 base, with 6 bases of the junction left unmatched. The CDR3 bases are TGCGCCAGCAGCCTGACGGGGGGTCGCACAGATACGCAGTATTTT. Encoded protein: CASSLTGGRTDTQYF.

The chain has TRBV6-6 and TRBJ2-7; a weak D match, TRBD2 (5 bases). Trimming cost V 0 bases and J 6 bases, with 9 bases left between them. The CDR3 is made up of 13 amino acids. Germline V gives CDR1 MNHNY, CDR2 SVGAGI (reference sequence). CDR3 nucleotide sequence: TGTGCCAGCAGTTACTCCCAAGCGGCCGAGCAGTACTTC. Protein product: CASSYSQAAEQYF.

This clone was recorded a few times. In nucleotides, the CDR3 is TGTGCCAGCAGGGGAGACGGAGCTAACTATGGCTACACCTTC. It codes for CASRGDGANYGYTF. V usage is TRBV2 and J usage is TRBJ1-2; no clear D gene. The CDR3 is 14 residues long. Germline-derived CDR1 and CDR2 are SNHLY and FYNNEI. Trimming cost V 6 bases and J 0 bases, with 11 bases left between them. Supplemented by reference TRBV2 and TRBJ1-2, the full variable domain reads EPEVTQTPSHQVTQMGQEVILRCVPISNHLYFYWYRQILGQKVEFLVSFYNNEISEKSEIFDDQFSVERPDGSNFTLKIRSTKLEDSAMYFCASRGDGANYGYTFGSGTRLTVV.

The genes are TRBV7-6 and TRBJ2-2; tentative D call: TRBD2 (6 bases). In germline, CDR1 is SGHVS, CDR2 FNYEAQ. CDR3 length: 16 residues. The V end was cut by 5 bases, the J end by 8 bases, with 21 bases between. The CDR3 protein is CASSPLGSSLVGELFF. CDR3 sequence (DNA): TGTGCCAGCAGCCCCCTCGGGAGTAGTTTGGTGGGGGAGCTGTTTTTT.

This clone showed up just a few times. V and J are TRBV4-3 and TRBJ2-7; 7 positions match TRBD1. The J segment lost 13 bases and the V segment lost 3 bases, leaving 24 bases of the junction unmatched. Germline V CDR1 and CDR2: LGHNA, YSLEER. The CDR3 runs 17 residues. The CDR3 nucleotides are TGCGCCAGCAGCCAGGATGACGGGACAGCGGCGGCTAGTGTCCAATACTTC. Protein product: CASSQDDGTAAASVQYF.

The CDR3 DNA follows: TGTGCCAGCAGCCCCGAAGGATTCTCGGCGGTCACCGGGGAGCTGTTTTTT. It codes for CASSPEGFSAVTGELFF. This chain uses TRBV9 with TRBJ2-2; D is unresolved. CDR3 length equals 17 residues. Looked up from germline, CDR1 is SGDLS and CDR2 is YYNGEE. Trimming shortened V by 4 bases and J by 4 bases, and 20 bases separated the two germline ends.

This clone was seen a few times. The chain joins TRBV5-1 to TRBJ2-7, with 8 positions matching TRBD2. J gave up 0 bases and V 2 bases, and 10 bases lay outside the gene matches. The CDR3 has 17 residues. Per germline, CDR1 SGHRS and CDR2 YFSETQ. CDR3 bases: TGCGCCAGCAGCTTCCGCCCCATTAGCGGGGACTCCTACGAGCAGTACTTC. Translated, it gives CASSFRPISGDSYEQYF.

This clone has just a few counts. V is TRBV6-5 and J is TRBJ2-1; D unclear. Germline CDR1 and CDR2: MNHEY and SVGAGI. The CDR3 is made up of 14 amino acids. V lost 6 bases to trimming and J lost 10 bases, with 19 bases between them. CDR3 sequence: CASSPWLDSREQFF. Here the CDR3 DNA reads TGTGCCAGCAGCCCCTGGCTAGATTCCCGAGAGCAGTTCTTC.

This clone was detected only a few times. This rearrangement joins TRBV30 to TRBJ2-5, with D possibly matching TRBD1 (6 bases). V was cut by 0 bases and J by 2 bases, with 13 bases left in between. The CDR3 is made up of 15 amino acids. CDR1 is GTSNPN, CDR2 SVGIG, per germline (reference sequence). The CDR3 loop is CAWSVPQGGQETQYF. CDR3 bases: TGTGCCTGGAGTGTTCCACAGGGTGGGCAAGAGACCCAGTACTTC.

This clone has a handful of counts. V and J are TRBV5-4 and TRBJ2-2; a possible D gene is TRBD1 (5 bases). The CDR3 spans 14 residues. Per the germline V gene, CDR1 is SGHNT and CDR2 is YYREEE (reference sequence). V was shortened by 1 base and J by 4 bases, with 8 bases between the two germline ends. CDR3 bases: TGTGCCAGCAGCTTGCAGGGAAGCACCGGGGAGCTGTTTTTT. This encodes CASSLQGSTGELFF.

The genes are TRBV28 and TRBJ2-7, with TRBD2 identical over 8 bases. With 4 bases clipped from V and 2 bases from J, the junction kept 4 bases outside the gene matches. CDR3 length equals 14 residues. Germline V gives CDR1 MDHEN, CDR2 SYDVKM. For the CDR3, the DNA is TGTGCCAGCAGTTCCCTAGCGGGCGCCTACGAGCAGTACGTC. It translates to CASSSLAGAYEQYV.

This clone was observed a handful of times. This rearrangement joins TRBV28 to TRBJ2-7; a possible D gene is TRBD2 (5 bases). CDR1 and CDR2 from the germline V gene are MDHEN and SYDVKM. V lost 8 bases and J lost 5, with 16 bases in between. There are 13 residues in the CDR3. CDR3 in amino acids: CASLYSSHHEQYF. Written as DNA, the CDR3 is TGTGCCAGCCTCTACTCTAGCCACCACGAGCAGTACTTC.

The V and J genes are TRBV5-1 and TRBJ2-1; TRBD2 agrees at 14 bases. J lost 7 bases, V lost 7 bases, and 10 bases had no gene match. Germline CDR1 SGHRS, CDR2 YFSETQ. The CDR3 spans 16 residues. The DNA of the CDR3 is TGCGCCAGCGCCGGGACTAGCGGGAGTTTGGGGAATGAGCAGTTCTTC. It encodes CASAGTSGSLGNEQFF. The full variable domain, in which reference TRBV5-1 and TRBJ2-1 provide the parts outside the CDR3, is KAGVTQTPRYLIKTRGQQVTLSCSPISGHRSVSWYQQTPGQGLQFLFEYFSETQRNKGNFPGRFSGRQFSNSRSEMNVSTLELGDSALYLCASAGTSGSLGNEQFFGPGTRLTVL.